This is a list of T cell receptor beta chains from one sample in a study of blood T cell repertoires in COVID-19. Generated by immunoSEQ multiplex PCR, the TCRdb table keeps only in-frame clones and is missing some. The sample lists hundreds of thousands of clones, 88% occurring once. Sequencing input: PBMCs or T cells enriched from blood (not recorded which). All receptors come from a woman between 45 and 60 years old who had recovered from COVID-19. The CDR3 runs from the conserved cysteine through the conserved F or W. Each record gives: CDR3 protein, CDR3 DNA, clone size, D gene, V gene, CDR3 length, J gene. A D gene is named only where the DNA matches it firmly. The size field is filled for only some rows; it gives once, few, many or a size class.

CDR3aa: CASSLGLRNNEQFF
CDR3nt: TGTGCCAGCTCCCTGGGACTTCGAAACAATGAGCAGTTCTTC
abundance: NA
d_gene: NA
v_gene: TRBV11-2
len: 14
j_gene: TRBJ2-1

CDR3aa: CASSSRQGSETQYF
CDR3nt: TGTGCCAGCAGTTCCCGACAGGGTTCAGAGACCCAGTACTTC
abundance: NA
d_gene: TRBD1
v_gene: TRBV6-6
len: 14
j_gene: TRBJ2-5

CDR3aa: CASSWDRRGYTF
CDR3nt: TGCGCCAGCAGCTGGGACAGACGTGGCTACACCTTC
abundance: NA
d_gene: TRBD1
v_gene: TRBV5-1
len: 12
j_gene: TRBJ1-2

CDR3aa: CASSYPTYNQPQHF
CDR3nt: TGTGCCAGCAGTTATCCCACTTACAATCAGCCCCAGCATTTT
abundance: NA
d_gene: NA
v_gene: TRBV28
len: 14
j_gene: TRBJ1-5

CDR3aa: CASREQGLSNYGYTF
CDR3nt: TGTGCCAGCAGGGAACAGGGTCTTTCTAACTATGGCTACACCTTC
abundance: NA
d_gene: NA
v_gene: TRBV2
len: 15
j_gene: TRBJ1-2

CDR3aa: CASSQGAGWNTEAFF
CDR3nt: TGTGCCAGCAGCCAGGGGGCAGGCTGGAACACTGAAGCTTTCTTT
abundance: NA
d_gene: TRBD1
v_gene: TRBV28
len: 15
j_gene: TRBJ1-1

CDR3aa: CASSDSGNQPQHF
CDR3nt: TGTGCCAGCAGTGATTCGGGGAATCAGCCCCAGCATTTT
abundance: NA
d_gene: NA
v_gene: TRBV25-1
len: 13
j_gene: TRBJ1-5

CDR3aa: CASSPPAREKLFF
CDR3nt: TGTGCCAGCAGTCCCCCTGCGCGGGAAAAACTGTTTTTT
abundance: NA
d_gene: NA
v_gene: TRBV28
len: 13
j_gene: TRBJ1-4

CDR3aa: CASSQELRGAEAFF
CDR3nt: TGTGCCAGCAGCCAAGAGCTCAGGGGCGCTGAAGCTTTCTTT
abundance: NA
d_gene: NA
v_gene: TRBV14
len: 14
j_gene: TRBJ1-1

CDR3aa: CASSRQAGGELFF
CDR3nt: TGCGCCAGCAGCCGACAGGCCGGCGGGGAGCTGTTTTTT
abundance: few
d_gene: NA
v_gene: TRBV4-3
len: 13
j_gene: TRBJ2-2

CDR3aa: CASSVSGTANQPQHF
CDR3nt: TGTGCCAGCAGCGTCTCCGGGACAGCAAATCAGCCCCAGCATTTT
abundance: NA
d_gene: TRBD1
v_gene: TRBV28
len: 15
j_gene: TRBJ1-5